Listed here are 23 T cell receptor beta chains from one sample, sequenced in a study of blood T cell repertoires in COVID-19. Clones were sequenced by immunoSEQ multiplex PCR, and TCRdb holds only the in-frame ones, with some missing. This table holds about 180,000 clones, about 88% found once. Input material: peripheral blood. The receptors shown here come from a woman in her twenties or thirties with active or convalescent COVID-19.

This rearrangement joins TRBV5-1 to TRBJ2-2; 11 positions agree with TRBD2. The CDR3 consists of 16 residues. The germline CDR1 and CDR2 sequences are SGHRS and YFSETQ. V dropped 1 base and J dropped 7; count of bases not matched to a gene: 6. CDR3 sequence reads: CASSLLLAGGDGELFF. The CDR3 DNA is TGCGCCAGCAGCTTGTTGCTAGCGGGGGGCGACGGGGAGCTGTTTTTT.

The J gene is TRBJ2-1, the V gene TRBV24-1, with D possibly matching TRBD2 (5 bases). The length of the CDR3 is 15 residues. Germline V gene data show CDR1 as KGHDR and CDR2 as SFDVKD. V dropped 3 bases and J dropped 6 bases, with 14 bases sitting between them. The CDR3 protein is CATSDVGERANEQFF. CDR3 sequence (DNA): TGTGCCACCAGTGATGTGGGTGAGAGGGCCAATGAGCAGTTCTTC.

The J gene is TRBJ1-2, the V gene TRBV24-1; TRBD1 might be the D (5 bases). Trimming pared 4 bases from V and 3 bases from J, leaving 17 bases between. This CDR3 region has 16 residues. CDR1 is KGHDR and CDR2 is SFDVKD in the germline V gene. The CDR3 loop reads CATSDTSETVYYGYTF. CDR3 DNA sequence: TGTGCCACCAGTGACACCTCCGAGACAGTTTACTATGGCTACACCTTC.

The chain links TRBV3-1 (or the pseudogene TRBV3-2) to TRBJ1-6; D is perhaps TRBD1 (6 bases). The V and J ends lost 1 base and 7 bases respectively, with 8 bases between them. There are 14 residues in the CDR3. The V gene's germline CDR1 is LGHDT and CDR2 YNNKEL (reference sequence). CDR3 nucleotides: TGTGCCAGCAGCCAAGTGCAGGGGAATTCACCCCTCCACTTT. Encoded protein: CASSQVQGNSPLHF.

The chain is built from TRBV19 and TRBJ2-7, with TRBD1 as a possible D gene (6 bases). V dropped 5 bases and J dropped 3 bases, with 11 bases sitting between them. Germline V gene sequence: CDR1 LNHDA, CDR2 SQIVND (reference sequence). The CDR3 spans 13 residues. The CDR3 region has the DNA TGTGCCAGTAGTCCAGGACAGTTCTACGAGCAGTACTTC. As protein: CASSPGQFYEQYF.

CDR3 bases: TGTGCCAGTAGTATTGGGGGGGAATTTACTGAAGCTTTCTTT. Amino acids: CASSIGGEFTEAFF. The chain is built from TRBV19 and TRBJ1-1, with D tentatively TRBD1 (5 bases). The germline gives CDR1 LNHDA, CDR2 SQIVND (reference sequence). The CDR3 has 14 amino acids. V lost 3 bases to trimming and J lost 5 bases, with 13 bases between them.

This clone was observed once. This chain joins TRBV7-9 and TRBJ2-3; D unclear. Germline V lookup: CDR1 SEHNR, CDR2 FQNEAQ (reference sequence). This CDR3 comprises 11 residues. The CDR3 DNA is TGTGCGGTCACCGGGACAGATACGCAGTATTTT. As protein: CAVTGTDTQYF.

About this clone itself: At one of its ends the junction is not consistent with the germline gene, which may arise from a read error. The V gene is TRBV2, the J gene TRBJ2-7; TRBD1 matches 10 bases. The CDR3 consists of 13 residues. The germline V gene has CDR1 SNHLY and CDR2 FYNNEI. The CDR3 DNA reads TGTGCCAGCAGTTCCGGGACAGGGGCGACAAGGGGTTTC. Protein product: CASSSGTGATRGF.

The V call is TRBV3-1 (or the pseudogene TRBV3-2), the J call TRBJ1-3; TRBD1 agrees at 7 bases. The germline V gene has CDR1 LGHDT and CDR2 YNNKEL (reference sequence). V was pared by 4 bases and J by 4 bases, with 7 bases of the junction left unmatched. The CDR3 is 15 residues long. The CDR3 nucleotides are TGTGCCAGCAGCCGCTACCTGGGACAGGGAAACACCATATATTTT. This translates into CASSRYLGQGNTIYF.

J is TRBJ2-7 and V is TRBV7-9; D gene ambiguous. Looked up from germline, CDR1 is SEHNR and CDR2 is FQNEAQ (reference sequence). This CDR3 is built from 14 residues. V dropped 0 bases and J dropped 6 bases, with 12 bases sitting between them. Here the CDR3 DNA reads TGTGCCAGCAGCTTAGCGCTTTCGGGTGGCGAGCAGTACTTC. It encodes CASSLALSGGEQYF.

In its sample, this clone was seen a few times. The chain has TRBV28 and TRBJ2-2; possibly TRBD2 for D (6 bases). The germline CDR1 and CDR2 sequences are MDHEN and SYDVKM. Trimming removed 4 bases from V and 2 bases from J, with 11 bases in between. The CDR3 has 15 residues. CDR3 coding DNA: TGTGCCAGCAGTTCCCGGGACTTTAACACCGGGGAGCTGTTTTTT. Translation gives CASSSRDFNTGELFF.

The V call is TRBV10-3, the J call TRBJ1-4; TRBD1 aligns across 9 bases. The CDR3 is made up of 17 amino acids. V was clipped by 6 bases and J by 8 bases; unmatched bases: 16. Germline loops: CDR1 ENHRY, CDR2 SYGVKD. CDR3 in DNA: TGTGCCATCAGCTATTCTGTACCGGGACAGGGTACAGAAAAACTGTTTTTT. It is translated as CAISYSVPGQGTEKLFF.

The chain carries TRBV19 and TRBJ2-3; D is unresolved. This CDR3 has 13 residues. The V end lost 1 base, the J end lost 7 bases, and 9 bases lay between the germline ends. CDR1 and CDR2 (germline): LNHDA, SQIVND (reference sequence). The DNA of the CDR3 is TGTGCCAGTAGTATAGGCTCCGCGAATACGCAGTATTTT. Translated: CASSIGSANTQYF.

The chain carries TRBV18 and TRBJ1-5; no clear D. Germline V gives CDR1 KGHSH, CDR2 LQKENI. The CDR3 runs to 15 residues. Trimming took off 4 bases at V and 0 bases at J, with 10 bases between the two ends. The CDR3 here is CASSRTDNSNQPQHF. The CDR3 DNA reads TGTGCCAGCTCACGGACTGATAATAGCAATCAGCCCCAGCATTTT. Looking up the rest from reference TRBV18 and TRBJ1-5 gives the full variable domain: NAGVMQNPRHLVRRRGQEARLRCSPMKGHSHVYWYRQLPEEGLKFMVYLQKENIIDESGMPKERFSAEFPKEGPSILRIQQVVRGDSAAYFCASSRTDNSNQPQHFGDGTRLSIL.

The rearrangement uses TRBV5-1 and TRBJ2-7; D is uncertain. Germline values: CDR1 SGHRS, CDR2 YFSETQ. The CDR3 length is 14 residues. V lost 0 bases and J lost 3, with 10 bases in between. This chain's CDR3 is CASSLAAQIYEQYF. CDR3 nucleotides: TGCGCCAGCAGCTTGGCCGCACAGATCTACGAGCAGTACTTC.

This chain uses TRBV5-1 with TRBJ1-2; D not resolved. Between the trimmed V and J ends, which lost 1 base and 4 bases, there was a span of 14 bases. CDR3 size: 15 residues. Germline V gives CDR1 SGHRS, CDR2 YFSETQ. The CDR3 reads CASSLSSGTGYGYTF. CDR3 coding DNA: TGCGCCAGCAGCTTGTCGTCAGGAACCGGCTATGGCTACACCTTC.

The J gene is TRBJ1-1, the V gene TRBV30; TRBD1 aligns across 7 bases. V shed 3 bases and J 0 bases; nucleotides not matched to a gene: 7. Germline CDR1 reads GTSNPN; CDR2 reads SVGIG (reference sequence). The CDR3 spans 15 residues. Written as DNA, the CDR3 is TGTGCCTGGAGCGCTATGACAGGGTTGAACACTGAAGCTTTCTTT. Translation gives CAWSAMTGLNTEAFF.

The rearrangement uses TRBV25-1 and TRBJ1-2; 9 bases match TRBD1. This CDR3 is built from 13 residues. In germline, CDR1 is MGHDK, CDR2 SYGVNS. The ends lost 6 bases at V and 6 bases at J; junction bases unmatched: 5. The CDR3 DNA reads TGTGCCAGCAGACCGGGACAGGGACATGGCTACACCTTC. This translates into CASRPGQGHGYTF.

This chain uses TRBV5-4 with TRBJ2-7; 11 bases fit TRBD1. CDR1 is SGHNT, CDR2 YYREEE, per germline (reference sequence). V gave up 2 bases and J gave up 5 bases; unmatched junction bases: 3. This CDR3 has 14 residues. DNA for the CDR3: TGTGCCAGCAGCTTCTGGGACAGGGGGAACGAGCAGTACTTC. Encoded protein: CASSFWDRGNEQYF.

This sequence joins TRBV24-1 and TRBJ1-2; TRBD1 might be the D (6 bases). Per germline, CDR1 KGHDR and CDR2 SFDVKD. V lost 8 bases to trimming and J lost 7 bases, with 19 bases between them. The CDR3 covers 14 residues. This chain's CDR3 is CATNSSGTIGGYTF. The CDR3 DNA sequence: TGTGCCACCAACTCCTCGGGGACAATTGGTGGCTACACCTTC.

This chain joins TRBV3-1 (or the pseudogene TRBV3-2) and TRBJ2-3; 9 nucleotides line up with TRBD2. Germline V gene data show CDR1 as LGHDT and CDR2 as YNNKEL (reference sequence). Trimming removed 0 bases from V and 0 bases from J; junction bases left unmatched: 7. CDR3 size: 18 residues. CDR3 in amino acids: CASSQDGAGGPSTDTQYF. For the CDR3, the DNA is TGTGCCAGCAGCCAAGATGGTGCGGGAGGGCCAAGCACAGATACGCAGTATTTT.

Only one count was recorded for this clone. This rearrangement joins TRBV5-1 to TRBJ2-7; 9 bases map to TRBD2. The germline CDR1 and CDR2 sequences are SGHRS and YFSETQ. The CDR3 is made up of 15 amino acids. The V segment lost 0 bases and the J segment 2 bases; nucleotides outside the gene matches: 3. The CDR3: CASSLALAGTYEQYF. CDR3 sequence (DNA): TGCGCCAGCAGCTTGGCACTAGCGGGCACCTACGAGCAGTACTTC.

The chain links TRBV4-1 to TRBJ2-7, with 11 bases aligning to TRBD2. The V gene's germline CDR1 is MGHRA and CDR2 YSYEKL. This CDR3 contains 15 residues. The trim removed 4 bases at V and 2 bases at J, leaving 4 bases unmatched. CDR3 in DNA: TGCGCCAGCAGCCCTCTAGCGGGAGGCCCCTACGAGCAGTACTTC. It translates to CASSPLAGGPYEQYF.